This T cell receptor (beta chain) was identified in a study of molecular identifiers for immune sequencing clone quantification. Study conclusions and caveats: Clones above 20 RNA copies contained over 98% of effector molecules but under 1% of naive ones.

A few counts support this clonotype. Its cognate antigen is unknown. Investigators produced naive CD8 libraries from 20,000 to 1,000,000 sorted cells, drawing on 10%, 30% or 50% RNA. Naive CD8 T cells were FACS-sorted by CD8+CD4-CCR7+CD45RA+ markers. Previously described methods and listed TCR primers were employed for the bulk TCR libraries. TCRdb re-called the PCR reads through MiXCR, storing one row per CDR3 protein. The data hold more than 450,000 distinct CDR3 sequences, with roughly 23% observed a single time. V was shortened by 7 bases and J by 4 bases, with 17 bases between the two germline ends. Germline CDR1 and CDR2: SEHNR and FQNEAQ (reference sequence). CDR3 size: 14 residues.

This sequence joins TRBV7-9 and TRBJ2-7; D is possibly TRBD2 (6 bases). Sequencing was performed on naive CD8+ T cells from blood, with Jurkat cell RNA spiked in. Subset described: FACS-sorted CD8+CD4-CCR7+CD45RA+ naive T cells. The receptor's source is a human donor in good health. Some libraries in this study had Jurkat cell RNA spiked in. CDR3 amino acids: CASTHALEGYEQYF. The CDR3 nucleotides are TGTGCCAGCACCCATGCACTGGAGGGATACGAGCAGTACTTC. The full variable domain, with the rest looked up from reference TRBV7-9 and TRBJ2-7, is DTGVSQNPRHKITKRGQNVTFRCDPISEHNRLYWYRQTLGQGPEFLTYFQNEAQLEKSRLLSDRFSAERPKGSFSTLEIQRTEQGDSAMYLCASTHALEGYEQYFGPGTRLTVT.